This T cell receptor beta chain stems from a study of blood T cell repertoires in COVID-19. Study-wide context: Samples of COVID-19 (acute and convalescent) were obtained from the United States, Italy and Spain.

Original handling: Amplification with reference gene primers provided the estimates of nucleated cell counts. Clones were sequenced by immunoSEQ multiplex PCR, and TCRdb holds only the in-frame ones, with some missing. That table gives V, J and clone size, and the DNA gave D and trimming. This sample has about 380,000 clones; about 80% occur once, and the top ten carry about 1.2%. CDR1 and CDR2 from the germline V gene are SGHRS and YFSETQ. CDR3 length: 16 amino acids. The J segment lost 0 bases and the V segment lost 4 bases, leaving 6 bases of the junction unmatched. This sequence originates from a human donor with acute or convalescent COVID-19. The donor label of this sample is uncertain. Sequencing was done on a sample of peripheral blood. This chain connects TRBV5-1 to TRBJ2-2, with 7 positions matching TRBD1. CDR3 bases: TGCGCCAGCAGCACACCGGACAGGTCGAACACCGGGGAGCTGTTTTTT. Its translation is CASSTPDRSNTGELFF.